A selection of T cell receptor beta chains follows, all from one sample in a study of identical twins. MiXCR, run by TCRdb on the 5' RACE reads, gives a single entry per CDR3 protein. The data contain more than 600,000 distinct CDR3 sequences, around a sixth of them seen just once; the ten biggest clones take up around 13%. These data also featured in a second study, about T cells expressing NK-cell markers.

Specimen: PBMCs. These receptors were taken from a woman between 18 and 30 years old in good health. The CDR3 runs from the conserved cysteine through the conserved F or W. D genes are given only for firm matches. Not every row has a clone size; where given, it reads once, few, many or a size class.

>16|TRBJ2-2|TRBV6-5|-|TRBD2
TGTGCCAGCAGTTCCTCTAGCGGAGGGAACACCGGGGAGCTGTTTTTT
CASSSSSGGNTGELFF
>16|TRBJ2-1|TRBV4-3|-|-
TGCGCCAGCAGCCAAGTTCTCGGGGAGCGGTACAATGAGCAGTTCTTC
CASSQVLGERYNEQFF
>16|TRBJ2-3|TRBV3-1|-|TRBD2
TGTGCCAGCAGCCAAGTAGCGGGCAACTTCACAGATACGCAGTATTTT
CASSQVAGNFTDTQYF
>15|TRBJ1-6|TRBV7-2|few|TRBD1
TGTGCCAGCAGCTTATGGGGACAGGGTAATTCACCCCTCCACTTT
CASSLWGQGNSPLHF
>14|TRBJ2-3|TRBV29-1|few|TRBD2
TGCAGCGGGTCCGCTAGCGGGGGGGCGGATACGCAGTATTTT
CSGSASGGADTQYF
>15|TRBJ2-3|TRBV29-1|few|TRBD2
TGCAGCGTTGTCCCCCCGACTAGCGGGAGGGGGACGCAGTATTTT
CSVVPPTSGRGTQYF
>14|TRBJ2-5|TRBV5-6|-|-
TGTGCCAGCAGCTTCGCACAGGCCCCGAGGACCCAGTACTTC
CASSFAQAPRTQYF
>12|TRBJ1-2|TRBV9|-|TRBD1
TGTGCCAGCAGCGTCGGGACAGGTGGCTACACCTTC
CASSVGTGGYTF
>14|TRBJ1-2|TRBV6-1|few|-
TGTGCCAGCAGTGTCCCAGGAAGACACTATGGCTACACCTTC
CASSVPGRHYGYTF
>12|TRBJ2-1|TRBV9|-|-
TGTGCCAGCAGCGTAGATAAAGGGGAGCAGTTCTTC
CASSVDKGEQFF